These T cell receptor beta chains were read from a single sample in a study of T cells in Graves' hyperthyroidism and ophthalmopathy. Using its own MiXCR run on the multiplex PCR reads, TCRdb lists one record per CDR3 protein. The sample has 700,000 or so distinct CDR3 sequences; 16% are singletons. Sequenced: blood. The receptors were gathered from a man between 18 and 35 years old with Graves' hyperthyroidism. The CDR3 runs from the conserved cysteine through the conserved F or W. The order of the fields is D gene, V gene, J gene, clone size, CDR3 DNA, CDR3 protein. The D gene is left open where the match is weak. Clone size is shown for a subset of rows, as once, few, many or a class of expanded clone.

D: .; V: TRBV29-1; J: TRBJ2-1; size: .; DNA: TGCAGAACCAGCCGGGACGCGGGGACAGAGTTGAATGAGCAGTTCTTC; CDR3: CRTSRDAGTELNEQFF
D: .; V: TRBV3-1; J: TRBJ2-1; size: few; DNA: TGTGCCAGCAGCCAAGATCTAGGCTCCTACAATGAGCAGTTCTTC; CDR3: CASSQDLGSYNEQFF
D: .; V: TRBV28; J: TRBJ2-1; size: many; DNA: TGTGCCAGCAACACATACAATGAGCAGTTCTTC; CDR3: CASNTYNEQFF
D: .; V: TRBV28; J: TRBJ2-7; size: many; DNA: TGTGCCAGCAGTTTAAGGGTCAGGGTTCGCGAGCAGTACTTC; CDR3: CASSLRVRVREQYF
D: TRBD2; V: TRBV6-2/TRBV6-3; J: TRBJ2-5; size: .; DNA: TGTGCCAGCAGCCTTAACCTAGCGGGGGCCCACTTC; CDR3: CASSLNLAGAHF
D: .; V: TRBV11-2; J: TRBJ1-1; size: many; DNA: TGTGCCAGCTCGCGGGGACATACTGAAGCTTTCTTT; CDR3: CASSRGHTEAFF
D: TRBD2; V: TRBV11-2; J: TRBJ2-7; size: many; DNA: TGTGCCAGCAGCTTAACTAGCGGGCCCTACGAGCAGTACTTC; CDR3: CASSLTSGPYEQYF
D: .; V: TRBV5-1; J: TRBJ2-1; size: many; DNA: TGCGCCAGCAGCTTGGCCGACTATCTAAATGAGCAGTTCTTC; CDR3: CASSLADYLNEQFF
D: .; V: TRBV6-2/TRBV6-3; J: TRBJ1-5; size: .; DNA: TGTGCCAGCAGTGTGACAGGAATCAATCAGCCCCAGCATTTT; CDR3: CASSVTGINQPQHF
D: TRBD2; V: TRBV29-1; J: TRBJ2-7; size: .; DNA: TGCAGCGTTGAAACGGTAGCGGGGGGTGCGGAGCAGTACTTC; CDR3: CSVETVAGGAEQYF
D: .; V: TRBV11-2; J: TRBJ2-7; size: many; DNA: TGTGCCAGCAGCTCGACTGGAAAATCCTACGAGCAGTACTTC; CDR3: CASSSTGKSYEQYF
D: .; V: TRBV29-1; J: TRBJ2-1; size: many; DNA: TGCAGCGCGGCTCAGGGCTACAATGAGCAGTTCTTC; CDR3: CSAAQGYNEQFF
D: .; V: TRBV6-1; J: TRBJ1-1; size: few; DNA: TGTGCCAGCAGACGGGGGCGCGACACTGAAGCTTTCTTT; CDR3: CASRRGRDTEAFF
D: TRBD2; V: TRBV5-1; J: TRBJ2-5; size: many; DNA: TGCGCCAGCAGCCCGGGACTAGCGGGAGGGCGTGAGGAGACCCAGTACTTC; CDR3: CASSPGLAGGREETQYF
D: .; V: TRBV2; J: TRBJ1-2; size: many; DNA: TGTGCCAGCAGTGAACAGTGGTTAGGGGACTATGGCTACACCTTC; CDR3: CASSEQWLGDYGYTF
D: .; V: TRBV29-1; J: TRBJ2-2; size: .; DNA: TGCAGCGTTGAAACCAGGAACACCGGGGAGCTGTTTTTT; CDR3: CSVETRNTGELFF
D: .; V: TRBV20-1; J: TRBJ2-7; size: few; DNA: TGCAGTGCACCCGGGGGAAGGGAGATCGACGAGCAGTACTTC; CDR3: CSAPGGREIDEQYF
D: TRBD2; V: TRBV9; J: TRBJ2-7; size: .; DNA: TGTGCCAGCAGCGCAGAGGGGCTAGCGGGAGCCGAGCAGTACTTC; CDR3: CASSAEGLAGAEQYF
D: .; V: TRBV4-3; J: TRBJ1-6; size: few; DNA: TGCGCCAGCAGCCCTCTATATCAGCAGGCCGGGGGATCACCCCTCCACTTT; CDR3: CASSPLYQQAGGSPLHF
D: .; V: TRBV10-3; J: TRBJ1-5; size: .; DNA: TGTGCCATCAGTGATGGGGGGGCAGGGTCTGTAAGTCAGCCCCAGCATTTT; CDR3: CAISDGGAGSVSQPQHF
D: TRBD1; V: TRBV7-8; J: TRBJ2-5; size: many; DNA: TGTGCCAGCAGCTCGGGACAGGGTCGGACCCAGTACTTC; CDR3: CASSSGQGRTQYF
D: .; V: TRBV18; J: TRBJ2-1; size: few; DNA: TGTGCCAGCTCTCCCTACAGGGAAGAGCAGTTCTTC; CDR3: CASSPYREEQFF
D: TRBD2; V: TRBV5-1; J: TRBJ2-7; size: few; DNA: TGCGCCAGCACCCCTGGGGGGGTCTCGACCTCCTACGAGCAGTACTTC; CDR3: CASTPGGVSTSYEQYF
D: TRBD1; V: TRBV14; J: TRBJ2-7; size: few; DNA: TGTGCCAGCAGCCAAGACCGGGACAGGGAAAACGAGCAGTACTTC; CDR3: CASSQDRDRENEQYF
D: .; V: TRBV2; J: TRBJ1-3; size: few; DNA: TGTGCCAGCAGTCAATCGCCGAGACAAGCTGGAAACACCATATATTTT; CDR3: CASSQSPRQAGNTIYF
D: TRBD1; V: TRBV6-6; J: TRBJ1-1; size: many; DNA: TGTGCCAGCAGTTACCTCGTCAGGGGGGAGAACACTGAAGCTTTCTTT; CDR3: CASSYLVRGENTEAFF
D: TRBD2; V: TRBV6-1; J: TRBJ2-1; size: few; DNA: TGTGCCAGCAGCCTGGGACTAGCGGCCGGGGCACACAATGAGCAGTTCTTC; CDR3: CASSLGLAAGAHNEQFF
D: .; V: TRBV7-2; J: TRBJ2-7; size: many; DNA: TGTGCCAGCAGCCCCACCCCCGGGACATCCTACGAGCAGTACTTC; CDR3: CASSPTPGTSYEQYF
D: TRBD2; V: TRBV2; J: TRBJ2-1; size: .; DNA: TGTGCCAGCAGAGGGACTAGCGGGGGCAATGAGCAGTTCTTC; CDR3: CASRGTSGGNEQFF
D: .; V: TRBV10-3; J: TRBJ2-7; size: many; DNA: TGTGCCATCAGTGTGAGCAGGGCCAACGAGCAGTACTTC; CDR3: CAISVSRANEQYF
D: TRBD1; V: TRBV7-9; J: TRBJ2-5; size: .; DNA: TGTGCCAGTGGGACAGTTCCCCAAGAGACCCAGTACTTC; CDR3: CASGTVPQETQYF
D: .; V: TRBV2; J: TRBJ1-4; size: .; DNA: TGTGCCAGCAGTGAAGGGACAGATGAAAAACTGTTTTTT; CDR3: CASSEGTDEKLFF